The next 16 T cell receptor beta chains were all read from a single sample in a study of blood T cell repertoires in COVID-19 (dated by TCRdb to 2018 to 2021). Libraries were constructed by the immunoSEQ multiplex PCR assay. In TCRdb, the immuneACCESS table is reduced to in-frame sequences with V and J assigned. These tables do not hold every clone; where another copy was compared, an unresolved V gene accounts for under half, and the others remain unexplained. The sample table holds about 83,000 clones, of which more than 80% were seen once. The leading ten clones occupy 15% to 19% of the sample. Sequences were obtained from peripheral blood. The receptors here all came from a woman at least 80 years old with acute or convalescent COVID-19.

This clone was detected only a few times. The CDR3 is CASSETGGGNQPQHF. CDR3 bases: TGTGCCAGCAGTGAAACAGGGGGCGGCAATCAGCCCCAGCATTTT. This chain connects TRBV25-1 to TRBJ1-5; 9 bases fit TRBD1. Trimming at V came to 2 bases and at J to 2 bases, leaving 1 base not matched to a gene. The CDR3 length is 15 residues. CDR1 is MGHDK, CDR2 SYGVNS, per germline.

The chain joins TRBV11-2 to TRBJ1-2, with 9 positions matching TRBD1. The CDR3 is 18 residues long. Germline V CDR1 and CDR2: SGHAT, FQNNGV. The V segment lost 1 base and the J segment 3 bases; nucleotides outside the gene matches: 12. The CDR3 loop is CASSLGSNHRGRDYGYTF. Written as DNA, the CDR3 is TGTGCCAGCAGCTTAGGGTCCAATCACAGGGGGCGCGACTATGGCTACACCTTC.

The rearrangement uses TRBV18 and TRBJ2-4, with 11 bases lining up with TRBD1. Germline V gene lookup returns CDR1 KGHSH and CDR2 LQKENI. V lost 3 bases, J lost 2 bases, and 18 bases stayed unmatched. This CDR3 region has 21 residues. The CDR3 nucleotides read TGTGCCAGCTCACCCTTTGGCCCGGGACAGGGGGAAACTGTGACCAAAAACATTCAGTACTTC. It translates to CASSPFGPGQGETVTKNIQYF. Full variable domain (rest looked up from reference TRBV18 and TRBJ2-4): NAGVMQNPRHLVRRRGQEARLRCSPMKGHSHVYWYRQLPEEGLKFMVYLQKENIIDESGMPKERFSAEFPKEGPSILRIQQVVRGDSAAYFCASSPFGPGQGETVTKNIQYFGAGTRLSVL.

CDR3 in DNA: TGTGCCAGCAGTTCGGGACAGTCACCCCTCCACTTT. Translated, it gives CASSSGQSPLHF. V usage is TRBV28 and J usage is TRBJ1-6; 7 positions match TRBD1. The CDR3 loop spans 12 amino acids. Germline V gene data show CDR1 as MDHEN and CDR2 as SYDVKM. V lost 4 bases, J lost 10 bases, and 1 base stayed unmatched.

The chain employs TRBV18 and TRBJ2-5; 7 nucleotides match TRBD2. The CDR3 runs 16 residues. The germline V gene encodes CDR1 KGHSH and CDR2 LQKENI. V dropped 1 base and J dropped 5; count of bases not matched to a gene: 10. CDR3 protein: CASSPLIAGVWETQYF. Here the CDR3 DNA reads TGTGCCAGCTCACCACTGATCGCGGGGGTGTGGGAGACCCAGTACTTC.

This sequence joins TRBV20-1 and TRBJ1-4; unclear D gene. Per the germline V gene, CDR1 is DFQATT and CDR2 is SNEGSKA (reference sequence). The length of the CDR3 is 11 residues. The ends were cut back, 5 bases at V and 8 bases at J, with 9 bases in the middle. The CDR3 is CSAPDWEKLFF. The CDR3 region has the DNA TGCAGTGCTCCCGACTGGGAAAAACTGTTTTTT.

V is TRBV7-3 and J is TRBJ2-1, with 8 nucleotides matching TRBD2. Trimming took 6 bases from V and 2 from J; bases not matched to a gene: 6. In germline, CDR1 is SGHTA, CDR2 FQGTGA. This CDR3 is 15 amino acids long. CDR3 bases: TGTGCCAGCAGGAAACTAGCGGATACCTACAATGAGCAGTTCTTC. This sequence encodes CASRKLADTYNEQFF.

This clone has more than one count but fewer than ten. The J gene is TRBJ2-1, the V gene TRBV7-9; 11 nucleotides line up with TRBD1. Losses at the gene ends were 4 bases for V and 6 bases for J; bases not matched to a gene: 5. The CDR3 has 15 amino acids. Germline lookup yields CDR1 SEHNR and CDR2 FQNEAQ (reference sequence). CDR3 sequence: CASSSGQGAINEQFF. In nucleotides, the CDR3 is TGTGCCAGCAGCTCCGGACAGGGGGCGATCAATGAGCAGTTCTTC. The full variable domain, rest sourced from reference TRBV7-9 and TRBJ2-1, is DTGVSQNPRHKITKRGQNVTFRCDPISEHNRLYWYRQTLGQGPEFLTYFQNEAQLEKSRLLSDRFSAERPKGSFSTLEIQRTEQGDSAMYLCASSSGQGAINEQFFGPGTRLTVL.

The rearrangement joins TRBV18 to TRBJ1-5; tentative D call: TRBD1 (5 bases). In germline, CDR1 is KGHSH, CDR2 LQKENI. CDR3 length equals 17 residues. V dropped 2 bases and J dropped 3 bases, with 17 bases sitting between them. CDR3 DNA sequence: TGTGCCAGCTCACCAGAATGGGGGGGAATTGACAATCAGCCCCAGCATTTT. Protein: CASSPEWGGIDNQPQHF.

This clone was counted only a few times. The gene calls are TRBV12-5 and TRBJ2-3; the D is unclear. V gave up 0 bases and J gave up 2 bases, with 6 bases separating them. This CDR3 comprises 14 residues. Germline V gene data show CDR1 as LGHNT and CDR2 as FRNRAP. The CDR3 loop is CASGLVHVTDTQYF. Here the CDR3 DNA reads TGTGCTAGTGGTTTGGTACACGTCACAGATACGCAGTATTTT.

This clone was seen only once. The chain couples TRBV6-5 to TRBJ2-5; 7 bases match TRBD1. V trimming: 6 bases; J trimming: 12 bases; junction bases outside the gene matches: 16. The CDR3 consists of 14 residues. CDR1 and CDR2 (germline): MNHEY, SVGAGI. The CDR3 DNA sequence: TGTGCCAGCAGACTGGGACAGTATCTTCAGATTGAGTACTTC. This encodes CASRLGQYLQIEYF.

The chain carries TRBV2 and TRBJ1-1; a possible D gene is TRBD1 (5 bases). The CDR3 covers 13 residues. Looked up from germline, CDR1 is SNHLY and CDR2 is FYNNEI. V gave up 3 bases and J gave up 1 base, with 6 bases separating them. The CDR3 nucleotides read TGTGCCAGCAGTGAGCAGGGGAACACTGAAGCTTTCTTT. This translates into CASSEQGNTEAFF.

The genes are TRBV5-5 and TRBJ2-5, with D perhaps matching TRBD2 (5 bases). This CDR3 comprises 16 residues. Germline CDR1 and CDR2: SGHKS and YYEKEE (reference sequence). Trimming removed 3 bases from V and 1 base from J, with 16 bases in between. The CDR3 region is CASSSGLWMVQETQYF. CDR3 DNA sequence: TGTGCCAGCAGCTCTGGACTCTGGATGGTCCAAGAGACCCAGTACTTC.

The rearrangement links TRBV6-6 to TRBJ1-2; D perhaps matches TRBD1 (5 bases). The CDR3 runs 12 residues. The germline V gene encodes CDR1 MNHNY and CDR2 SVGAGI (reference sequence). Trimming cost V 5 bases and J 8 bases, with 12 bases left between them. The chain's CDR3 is CASSDGGAGYTF. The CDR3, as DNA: TGTGCCAGCAGTGATGGAGGGGCCGGCTACACCTTC.

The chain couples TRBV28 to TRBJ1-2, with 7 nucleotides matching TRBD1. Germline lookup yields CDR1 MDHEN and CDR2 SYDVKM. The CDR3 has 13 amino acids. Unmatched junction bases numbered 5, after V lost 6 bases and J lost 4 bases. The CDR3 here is CASRPGTVYGYTF. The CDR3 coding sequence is TGTGCCAGCAGGCCCGGGACAGTCTATGGCTACACCTTC.

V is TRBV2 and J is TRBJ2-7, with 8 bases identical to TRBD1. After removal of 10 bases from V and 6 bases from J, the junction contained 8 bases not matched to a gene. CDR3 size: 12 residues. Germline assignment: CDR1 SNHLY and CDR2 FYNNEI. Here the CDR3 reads CATRQGSFEQYF. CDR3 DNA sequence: TGTGCCACCAGACAGGGGTCGTTCGAGCAGTACTTC.